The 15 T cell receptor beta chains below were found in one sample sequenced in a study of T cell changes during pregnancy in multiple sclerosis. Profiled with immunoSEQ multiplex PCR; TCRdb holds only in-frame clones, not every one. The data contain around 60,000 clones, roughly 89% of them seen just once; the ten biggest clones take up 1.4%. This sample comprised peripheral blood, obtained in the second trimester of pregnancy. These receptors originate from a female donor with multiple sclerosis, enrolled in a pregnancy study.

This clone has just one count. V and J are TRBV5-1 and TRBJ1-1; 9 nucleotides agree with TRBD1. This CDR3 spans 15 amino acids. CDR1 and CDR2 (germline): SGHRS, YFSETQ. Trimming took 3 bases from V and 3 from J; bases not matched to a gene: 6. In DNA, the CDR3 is TGCGCCAGCAGCTCGGGACAGGGAACGCACACTGAAGCTTTCTTT. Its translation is CASSSGQGTHTEAFF.

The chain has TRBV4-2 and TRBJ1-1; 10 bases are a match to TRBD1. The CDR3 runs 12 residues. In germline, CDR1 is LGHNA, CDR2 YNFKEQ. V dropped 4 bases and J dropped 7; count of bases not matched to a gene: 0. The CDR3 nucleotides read TGTGCCAGCAGCCGGACAGGGGGTGAAGCTTTCTTT. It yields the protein CASSRTGGEAFF.

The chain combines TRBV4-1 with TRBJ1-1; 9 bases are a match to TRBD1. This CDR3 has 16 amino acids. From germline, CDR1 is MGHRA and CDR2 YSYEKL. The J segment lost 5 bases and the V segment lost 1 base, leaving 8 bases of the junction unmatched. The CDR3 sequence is CASSQGLGQGRTEAFF. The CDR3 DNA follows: TGCGCCAGCAGCCAAGGCCTAGGACAGGGGAGGACTGAAGCTTTCTTT.

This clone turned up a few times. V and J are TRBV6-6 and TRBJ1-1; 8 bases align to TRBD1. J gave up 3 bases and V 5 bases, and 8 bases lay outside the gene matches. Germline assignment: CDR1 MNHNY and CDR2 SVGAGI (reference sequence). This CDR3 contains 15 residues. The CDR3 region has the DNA TGTGCCAGCAGTGACCGGGACAGGATTTACACTGAAGCTTTCTTT. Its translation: CASSDRDRIYTEAFF.

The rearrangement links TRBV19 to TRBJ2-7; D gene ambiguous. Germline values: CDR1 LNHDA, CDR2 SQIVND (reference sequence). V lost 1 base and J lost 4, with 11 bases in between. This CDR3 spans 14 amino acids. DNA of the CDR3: TGTGCCAGTAGTATAGTTCTAGAAGGTTACGAGCAGTACTTC. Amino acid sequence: CASSIVLEGYEQYF.

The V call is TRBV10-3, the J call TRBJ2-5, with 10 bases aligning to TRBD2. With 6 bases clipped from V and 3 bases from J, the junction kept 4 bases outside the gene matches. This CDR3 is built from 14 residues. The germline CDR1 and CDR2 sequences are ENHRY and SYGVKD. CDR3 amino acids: CAISLAGGEETQYF. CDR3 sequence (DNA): TGTGCCATCAGCTTAGCGGGAGGAGAAGAGACCCAGTACTTC.

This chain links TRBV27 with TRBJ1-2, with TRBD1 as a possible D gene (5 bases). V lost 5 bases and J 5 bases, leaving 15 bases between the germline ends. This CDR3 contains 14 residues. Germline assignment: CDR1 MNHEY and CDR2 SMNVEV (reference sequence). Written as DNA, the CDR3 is TGTGCCAGCAGTCCCGGATTGGGGGGGTATGGCTACACCTTC. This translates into CASSPGLGGYGYTF.

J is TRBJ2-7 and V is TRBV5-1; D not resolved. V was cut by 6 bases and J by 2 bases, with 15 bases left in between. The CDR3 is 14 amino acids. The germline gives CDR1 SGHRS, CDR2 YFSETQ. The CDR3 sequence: CASTPGEDPYEQYF. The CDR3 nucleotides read TGCGCCAGCACCCCCGGAGAAGATCCCTACGAGCAGTACTTC.

CDR3 DNA sequence: TGTGCCAGTAGTGCGACGACAGCCTCCTACGAGCAGTACTTC. Translated, it gives CASSATTASYEQYF. The chain combines TRBV19 with TRBJ2-7; a possible D gene is TRBD1 (5 bases). The CDR3 has 14 amino acids. Trimming cost V 5 bases and J 0 bases, with 11 bases left between them. The germline gives CDR1 LNHDA, CDR2 SQIVND (reference sequence).

CDR3 sequence: CASSQASGLPYEQYF. As DNA, the CDR3 is TGTGCCAGCAGCCAAGCCAGCGGCCTCCCCTACGAGCAGTACTTC. The J gene is TRBJ2-7, the V gene TRBV14, with D perhaps matching TRBD2 (5 bases). The germline V gene has CDR1 SGHDN and CDR2 FVKESK. The CDR3 totals 15 residues. The V end lost 1 base, the J end lost 2 bases, and 12 bases lay between the germline ends.

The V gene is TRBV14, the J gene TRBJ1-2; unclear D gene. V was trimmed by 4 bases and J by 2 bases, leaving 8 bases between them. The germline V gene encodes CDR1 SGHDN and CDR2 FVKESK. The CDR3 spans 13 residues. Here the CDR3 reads CASSPQMNYGYTF. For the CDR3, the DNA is TGTGCCAGCAGCCCTCAGATGAACTATGGCTACACCTTC. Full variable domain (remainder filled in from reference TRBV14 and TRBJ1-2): EAGVTQFPSHSVIEKGQTVTLRCDPISGHDNLYWYRRVMGKEIKFLLHFVKESKQDESGMPNNRFLAERTGGTYSTLKVQPAELEDSGVYFCASSPQMNYGYTFGSGTRLTVV.

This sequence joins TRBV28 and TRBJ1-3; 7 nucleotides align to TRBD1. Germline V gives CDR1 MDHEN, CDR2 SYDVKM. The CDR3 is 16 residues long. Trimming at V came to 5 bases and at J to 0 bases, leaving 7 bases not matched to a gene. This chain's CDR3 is CASSTYRGDSGNTIYF. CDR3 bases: TGTGCCAGCAGTACTTACAGGGGCGACTCTGGAAACACCATATATTTT.

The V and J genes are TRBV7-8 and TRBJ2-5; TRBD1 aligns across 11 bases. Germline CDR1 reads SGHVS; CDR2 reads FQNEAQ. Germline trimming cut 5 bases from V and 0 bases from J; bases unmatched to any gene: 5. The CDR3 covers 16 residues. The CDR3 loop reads CASSPGTGGYQETQYF. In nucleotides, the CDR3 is TGTGCCAGCAGCCCCGGGACAGGGGGGTACCAAGAGACCCAGTACTTC.

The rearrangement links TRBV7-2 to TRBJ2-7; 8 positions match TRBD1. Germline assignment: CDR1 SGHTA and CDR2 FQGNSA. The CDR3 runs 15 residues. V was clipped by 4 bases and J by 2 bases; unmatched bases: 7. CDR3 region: CASSYGQGLTYEQYF. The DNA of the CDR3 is TGTGCCAGCAGCTACGGACAGGGCTTAACCTACGAGCAGTACTTC.

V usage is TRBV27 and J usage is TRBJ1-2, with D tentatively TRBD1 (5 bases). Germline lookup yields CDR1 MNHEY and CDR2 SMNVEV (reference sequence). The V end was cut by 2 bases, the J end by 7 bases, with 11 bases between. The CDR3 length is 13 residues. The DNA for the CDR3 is TGTGCCAGCAGTTTACGGGGGAAGAGTGGCTACACCTTC. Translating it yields CASSLRGKSGYTF.